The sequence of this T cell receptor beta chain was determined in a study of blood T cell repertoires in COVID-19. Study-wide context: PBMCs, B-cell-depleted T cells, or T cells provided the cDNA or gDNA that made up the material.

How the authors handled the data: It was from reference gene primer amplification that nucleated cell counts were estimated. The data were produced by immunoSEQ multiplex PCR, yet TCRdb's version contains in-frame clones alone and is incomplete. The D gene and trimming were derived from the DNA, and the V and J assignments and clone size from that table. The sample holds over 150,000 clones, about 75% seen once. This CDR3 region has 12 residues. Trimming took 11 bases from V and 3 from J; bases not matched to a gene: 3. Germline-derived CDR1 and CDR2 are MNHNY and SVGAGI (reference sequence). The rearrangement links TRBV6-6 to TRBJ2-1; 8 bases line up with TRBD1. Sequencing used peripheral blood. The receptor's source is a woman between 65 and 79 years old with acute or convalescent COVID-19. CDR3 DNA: TGTGCCTGCGGACAGGGCTACAATGAGCAGTTCTTC. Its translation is CACGQGYNEQFF.